Presented here are 29 T cell receptor beta chains from one specimen sequenced in a study of beta chain features in type 1 diabetes. General study results and limits: Patients with Type 1 diabetes showed moderately but significantly shorter TCRB CDR3s in all four CD4+ subsets.

Their cognate antigens are unknown. The study reverse transcribed the entire isolated RNA, so it sequenced expressed TCRB transcripts. The repertoire was sequenced with immunoSEQ multiplex PCR; TCRdb's copy has only in-frame clones and lacks some. This sample has 600,000 to 750,000 clones, with approximately 13% found just once. Source material: naive CD4+ T cells from blood. These TCRs come from a man under 40 with type 1 diabetes.

The V call is TRBV9, the J call TRBJ2-5; 12 positions match TRBD2. From germline, CDR1 is SGDLS and CDR2 YYNGEE. J gave up 1 base and V 4 bases, and 11 bases lay outside the gene matches. CDR3 length: 18 residues. The CDR3 DNA sequence: TGTGCCAGCAGCTTATCAGGACTAGCGGGGATTCTCCAAGAGACCCAGTACTTC. This gives the protein CASSLSGLAGILQETQYF.

The rearrangement links TRBV7-2 to TRBJ2-1; perhaps TRBD2 as D (5 bases). The germline CDR1 and CDR2 sequences are SGHTA and FQGNSA. Trimming pared 1 base from V and 7 bases from J, leaving 14 bases between. There are 15 residues in the CDR3. CDR3 DNA: TGTGCCAGCAGCTTAGGGGGAGACCTTAGGAATGAGCAGTTCTTC. Residues: CASSLGGDLRNEQFF.

This clone was recorded a few times. The chain combines TRBV29-1 with TRBJ1-1; D perhaps matches TRBD1 (5 bases). Germline CDR1 is SQVTM and CDR2 is ANQGSEA. The CDR3 runs 14 residues. With 1 base removed from V and 1 base from J, the gap between germline ends came to 10 bases. This CDR3 reads CSVEGLGGNTEAFF. The CDR3 nucleotides are TGCAGCGTTGAAGGGCTTGGGGGGAACACTGAAGCTTTCTTT. Full variable domain (rest looked up from reference TRBV29-1 and TRBJ1-1): SAVISQKPSRDICQRGTSLTIQCQVDSQVTMMFWYRQQPGQSLTLIATANQGSEATYESGFVIDKFPISRPNLTFSTLTVSNMSPEDSSIYLCSVEGLGGNTEAFFGQGTRLTVV.

In this sample, this clone turned up a few times. This sequence joins TRBV25-1 and TRBJ1-1; the D gene is possibly TRBD1 (5 bases). Germline assignment: CDR1 MGHDK and CDR2 SYGVNS. The CDR3 length is 12 residues. V lost 1 base and J lost 11, with 11 bases in between. As DNA, the CDR3 is TGTGCCAGCAGTGAATGGGGGTCGAAGGCTTTCTTT. Encoded protein: CASSEWGSKAFF. Full variable domain (remainder filled in from reference TRBV25-1 and TRBJ1-1): EADIYQTPRYLVIGTGKKITLECSQTMGHDKMYWYQQDPGMELHLIHYSYGVNSTEKGDLSSESTVSRIRTEHFPLTLESARPSHTSQYLCASSEWGSKAFFGQGTRLTVV.

This clone has only a few counts. Other DNA sequences within the sample encode an identical CDR3. The rearrangement uses TRBV7-2 and TRBJ2-5; D is uncertain. This CDR3 contains 14 residues. Germline loops: CDR1 SGHTA, CDR2 FQGNSA. V lost 5 bases to trimming and J lost 2 bases, with 12 bases between them. The CDR3, as DNA: TGTGCCAGCAGCCCCTCGGGCCTTCAAGAGACCCAGTACTTC. Its translation is CASSPSGLQETQYF.

The V and J genes are TRBV7-9 and TRBJ2-1; D not resolved. V was shortened by 2 bases and J by 7 bases, with 9 bases between the two germline ends. CDR1 SEHNR and CDR2 FQNEAQ come from the germline V gene (reference sequence). The CDR3 is 13 amino acids. CDR3 in DNA: TGTGCCAGCAGCTTAATTACCGGGAATGAGCAGTTCTTC. It codes for CASSLITGNEQFF.

This clone has only a few counts. The chain employs TRBV7-9 and TRBJ2-1; D remains unclear. The CDR3 is made up of 15 amino acids. Germline values: CDR1 SEHNR, CDR2 FQNEAQ (reference sequence). V lost 5 bases and J 9 bases, leaving 20 bases between the germline ends. The chain's CDR3 is CASSGESSSVAEQFF. The CDR3 region has the DNA TGTGCCAGCAGCGGCGAGTCCAGCTCGGTGGCTGAGCAGTTCTTC.

V and J are TRBV4-2 and TRBJ2-7; 7 bases match TRBD1. CDR1 is LGHNA, CDR2 YNFKEQ, per germline. The CDR3 length is 14 residues. V was clipped by 1 base and J by 5 bases; unmatched bases: 5. The CDR3, as DNA: TGTGCCAGCAGCCAAGCATACAGGGGCCACGAGCAGTACTTC. It is translated as CASSQAYRGHEQYF.

This clone was seen more than once but under ten times. In DNA, the CDR3 is TGTGCCTGGACCTGGGGGGGGGACCAAGAGACCCAGTACTTC. Residues: CAWTWGGDQETQYF. The chain carries TRBV30 and TRBJ2-5; 7 bases match TRBD2. The CDR3 spans 14 residues. Unmatched junction bases numbered 5, after V lost 4 bases and J lost 0 bases. The germline V gene encodes CDR1 GTSNPN and CDR2 SVGIG (reference sequence).

In this sample, this clone turned up a few times. A read error may be the cause here, since a much bigger clone is one base away. The CDR3 DNA follows: TGTGCCAGCAGCTCACAGGGGACCACTGAAGCTTTCTTT. This translates into CASSSQGTTEAFF. This rearrangement joins TRBV11-2 to TRBJ1-1; 7 bases line up with TRBD1. Germline CDR1 reads SGHAT; CDR2 reads FQNNGV. The length of the CDR3 is 13 residues. Germline trimming cut 4 bases from V and 4 bases from J; bases unmatched to any gene: 3.

The rearrangement links TRBV4-3 to TRBJ1-2; 7 positions match TRBD1. The CDR3 spans 15 residues. V shed 1 base and J 8 bases; nucleotides not matched to a gene: 10. The germline V gene has CDR1 LGHNA and CDR2 YSLEER. The CDR3: CASSQGYRGFGGYTF. The CDR3 DNA reads as TGCGCCAGCAGCCAAGGGTACAGGGGATTTGGAGGCTACACCTTC.

The chain has TRBV7-2 and TRBJ2-7, with TRBD2 matching 10 bases. Trimming at V came to 2 bases and at J to 5 bases, leaving 9 bases not matched to a gene. Germline V gene data show CDR1 as SGHTA and CDR2 as FQGNSA. CDR3 length: 16 residues. The CDR3 region is CASSLRTSGVRDEQYF. The CDR3 nucleotides read TGTGCCAGCAGCTTAAGAACTAGCGGGGTGAGGGACGAGCAGTACTTC.

V and J are TRBV7-2 and TRBJ2-7; 9 nucleotides agree with TRBD1. Germline CDR1 and CDR2: SGHTA and FQGNSA. The CDR3 has 14 amino acids. V dropped 5 bases and J dropped 4; count of bases not matched to a gene: 6. CDR3 amino acids: CASSPGQGLYEQYF. In nucleotides, the CDR3 is TGTGCCAGCAGCCCGGGACAGGGCTTATACGAGCAGTACTTC.

The chain employs TRBV30 and TRBJ2-5; 7 bases line up with TRBD2. The germline V gene encodes CDR1 GTSNPN and CDR2 SVGIG (reference sequence). The CDR3 covers 16 residues. Trimming took 0 bases from V and 2 from J; bases not matched to a gene: 9. DNA of the CDR3: TGTGCCTGGAGTGTACGGGGCGGGGGAGGTCAAGAGACCCAGTACTTC. Translation: CAWSVRGGGGQETQYF.

In this sample, this clone turned up a few times. The chain is built from TRBV11-2 and TRBJ2-3; TRBD2 matches 14 bases. The CDR3 loop spans 15 amino acids. The junction had 4 bases not matched to a gene; V was cut back by 5 bases and J by 6 bases. Germline assignment: CDR1 SGHAT and CDR2 FQNNGV. In DNA form, the CDR3 reads TGTGCCAGCAGCCCCGGACTAGCGGGGGGCGATACGCAGTATTTT. Residues: CASSPGLAGGDTQYF. Combining the CDR3 with reference TRBV11-2 and TRBJ2-3 gives the whole variable domain EAGVAQSPRYKIIEKRQSVAFWCNPISGHATLYWYQQILGQGPKLLIQFQNNGVVDDSQLPKDRFSAERLKGVDSTLKIQPAKLEDSAVYLCASSPGLAGGDTQYFGPGTRLTVL.

The table lists this clone with a few counts. The rearrangement joins TRBV9 to TRBJ2-2; D might be TRBD2 (5 bases). This CDR3 comprises 15 residues. V lost 0 bases and J 3 bases, leaving 9 bases between the germline ends. Germline V CDR1 and CDR2: SGDLS, YYNGEE. DNA of the CDR3: TGTGCCAGCAGCGTAGCGGGGTCCCACACCGGGGAGCTGTTTTTT. Its translation is CASSVAGSHTGELFF.

J is TRBJ2-2 and V is TRBV7-2; possibly TRBD1 or TRBD2 for D (5 bases each). The ends were cut back, 4 bases at V and 7 bases at J, with 19 bases in the middle. There are 16 residues in the CDR3. CDR1 is SGHTA, CDR2 FQGNSA, per germline. CDR3 loop: CASSSRGGPPSGELFF. DNA of the CDR3: TGTGCCAGCAGCTCCCGTGGGGGACCACCTAGCGGGGAGCTGTTTTTT.

This clone was recorded a few times. V gene TRBV9 combines with J gene TRBJ2-2; tentatively, D is TRBD1 or TRBD2 (5 bases each). CDR3 length equals 15 residues. Trimming pared 0 bases from V and 6 bases from J, leaving 12 bases between. Germline V gives CDR1 SGDLS, CDR2 YYNGEE. DNA for the CDR3: TGTGCCAGCAGCGTAGCTACGAGGGACGCCGGGGAGCTGTTTTTT. This gives the protein CASSVATRDAGELFF.

This clone was observed a handful of times. The genes are TRBV5-4 and TRBJ2-3, with D possibly called TRBD1 or TRBD2 (6 bases each). This CDR3 spans 14 amino acids. Germline V CDR1 and CDR2: SGHNT, YYREEE (reference sequence). Trimming took off 4 bases at V and 1 base at J, with 10 bases between the two ends. DNA of the CDR3: TGTGCCAGCAGCGCGGGACAACGCACAGATACGCAGTATTTT. Protein product: CASSAGQRTDTQYF.

This clone turned up a few times. The V and J genes are TRBV25-1 and TRBJ2-3; 7 bases fit TRBD2. V shed 1 base and J 1 base; nucleotides not matched to a gene: 8. Germline V lookup: CDR1 MGHDK, CDR2 SYGVNS. This CDR3 contains 17 residues. CDR3 sequence reads: CASSELGRGGGTDTQYF. The CDR3 nucleotides are TGTGCCAGCAGTGAATTGGGTAGGGGAGGGGGCACAGATACGCAGTATTTT. Based on the CDR3 plus reference TRBV25-1 and TRBJ2-3, the full variable domain is EADIYQTPRYLVIGTGKKITLECSQTMGHDKMYWYQQDPGMELHLIHYSYGVNSTEKGDLSSESTVSRIRTEHFPLTLESARPSHTSQYLCASSELGRGGGTDTQYFGPGTRLTVL.

This clone showed up just a few times. The V call is TRBV10-3, the J call TRBJ2-2; D unclear. V was cut by 3 bases and J by 0 bases, with 5 bases left in between. Germline values: CDR1 ENHRY, CDR2 SYGVKD. This CDR3 is 14 amino acids long. The CDR3 DNA reads TGTGCCATCAGTGATCTCTCGAACACCGGGGAGCTGTTTTTT. It translates to CAISDLSNTGELFF.

The chain joins TRBV7-9 to TRBJ1-3; D remains unclear. CDR3 size: 16 residues. Trimming cost V 1 base and J 0 bases, with 10 bases left between them. Germline values: CDR1 SEHNR, CDR2 FQNEAQ (reference sequence). CDR3 DNA sequence: TGTGCCAGCAGCTTAGGAGGGTTCCGCTCTGGAAACACCATATATTTT. Protein sequence: CASSLGGFRSGNTIYF.

The J gene is TRBJ2-2, the V gene TRBV29-1; D gene uncertain. The CDR3 is 13 residues long. Trimming removed 7 bases from V and 5 bases from J, with 14 bases in between. CDR1 is SQVTM and CDR2 is ANQGSEA in the germline V gene. CDR3 nucleotide sequence: TGCAGCGCTCCCTGGCCCCAAACCGGGGAGCTGTTTTTT. This translates into CSAPWPQTGELFF.

This clone was seen a handful of times. V and J are TRBV25-1 and TRBJ1-6, with a possible D match to TRBD1 (5 bases). The CDR3 length is 13 residues. Trimming took off 4 bases at V and 13 bases at J, with 14 bases between the two ends. CDR1 and CDR2 from the germline V gene are MGHDK and SYGVNS. This CDR3 reads CASSVGGLTPLHF. The CDR3 DNA sequence: TGTGCCAGCAGTGTCGGGGGTCTGACCCCCCTCCACTTT.

Only a few counts were recorded for this clone. The chain uses TRBV2 and TRBJ1-6; 7 positions match TRBD1. The germline V gene encodes CDR1 SNHLY and CDR2 FYNNEI. The CDR3 sequence is 15 residues long. The trim removed 0 bases at V and 10 bases at J, leaving 6 bases unmatched. CDR3 protein: CASSEAGQGVSPLHF. The CDR3, as DNA: TGTGCCAGCAGTGAAGCAGGGCAGGGGGTATCACCCCTCCACTTT.

The genes are TRBV25-1 and TRBJ2-7; D is unresolved. CDR1 is MGHDK and CDR2 is SYGVNS in the germline V gene. Trimming stripped 8 bases from V and 5 bases from J, with 10 bases between. The CDR3 sequence is 11 residues long. The CDR3 nucleotides are TGTGCCAGCTCGTTTGTCCACGAGCAGTACTTC. Protein sequence: CASSFVHEQYF.

The V call is TRBV6-6, the J call TRBJ2-5; TRBD1 matches 7 bases. Germline V gene lookup returns CDR1 MNHNY and CDR2 SVGAGI (reference sequence). The V and J ends lost 6 bases and 5 bases, in that order; junction bases with no gene match: 6. This CDR3 is 13 amino acids long. The CDR3 reads CASSHRQGETQYF. In nucleotides, the CDR3 is TGTGCCAGCAGCCACAGACAGGGCGAGACCCAGTACTTC.

This clone appeared a few times. V is TRBV7-9 and J is TRBJ2-6; 8 bases line up with TRBD1. The CDR3 length is 16 residues. Germline CDR1 and CDR2: SEHNR and FQNEAQ (reference sequence). The V and J ends lost 6 bases and 3 bases, in that order; junction bases with no gene match: 7. CDR3 loop: CASRLDRGFGANVLTF. The CDR3 coding sequence is TGTGCCAGCAGACTAGACAGGGGATTTGGGGCCAACGTCCTGACTTTC.

This clone was found a few times. The genes are TRBV7-2 and TRBJ1-3; possibly TRBD1 for D (6 bases). Germline V gene lookup returns CDR1 SGHTA and CDR2 FQGNSA. The CDR3 runs 14 residues. The ends were cut back, 7 bases at V and 4 bases at J, with 14 bases in the middle. The CDR3 region has the DNA TGTGCCAGCACCCTGGACAGTCTCGGAAACACCATATATTTT. It is translated as CASTLDSLGNTIYF. Combining the CDR3 with reference TRBV7-2 and TRBJ1-3 gives the whole variable domain GAGVSQSPSNKVTEKGKDVELRCDPISGHTALYWYRQSLGQGLEFLIYFQGNSAPDKSGLPSDRFSAERTGGSVSTLTIQRTQQEDSAVYLCASTLDSLGNTIYFGEGSWLTVV.